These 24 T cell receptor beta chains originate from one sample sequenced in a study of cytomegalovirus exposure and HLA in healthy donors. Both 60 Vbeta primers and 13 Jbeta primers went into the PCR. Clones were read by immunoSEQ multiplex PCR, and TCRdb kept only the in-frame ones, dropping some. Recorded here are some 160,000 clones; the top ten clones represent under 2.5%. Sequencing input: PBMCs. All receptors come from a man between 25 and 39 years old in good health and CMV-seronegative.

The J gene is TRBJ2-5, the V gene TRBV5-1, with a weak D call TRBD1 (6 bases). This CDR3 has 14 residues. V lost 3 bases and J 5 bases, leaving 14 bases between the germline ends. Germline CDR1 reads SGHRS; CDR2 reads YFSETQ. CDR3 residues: CASSSTGGRETQYF. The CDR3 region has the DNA TGCGCCAGCAGCTCGACAGGAGGAAGGGAGACCCAGTACTTC.

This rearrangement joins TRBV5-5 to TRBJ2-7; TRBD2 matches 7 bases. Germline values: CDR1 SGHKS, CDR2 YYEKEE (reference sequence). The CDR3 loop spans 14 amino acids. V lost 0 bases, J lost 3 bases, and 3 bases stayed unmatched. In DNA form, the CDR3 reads TGTGCCAGCAGCTTGGAAGCGGGGTTCTACGAGCAGTACTTC. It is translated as CASSLEAGFYEQYF.

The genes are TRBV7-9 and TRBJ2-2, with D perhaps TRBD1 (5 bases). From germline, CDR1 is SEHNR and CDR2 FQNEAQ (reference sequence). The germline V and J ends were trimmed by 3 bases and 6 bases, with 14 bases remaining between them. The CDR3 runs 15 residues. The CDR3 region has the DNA TGTGCCAGCAGCTTCCAGGGTGGTACGTCCGGGGAGCTGTTTTTT. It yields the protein CASSFQGGTSGELFF.

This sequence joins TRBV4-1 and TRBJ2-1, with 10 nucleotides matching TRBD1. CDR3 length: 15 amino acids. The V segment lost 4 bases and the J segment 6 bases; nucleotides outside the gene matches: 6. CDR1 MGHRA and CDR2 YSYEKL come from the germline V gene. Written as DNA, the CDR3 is TGCGCCAGCAGCCTGGGACAGGGGACAGGCAATGAGCAGTTCTTC. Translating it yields CASSLGQGTGNEQFF.

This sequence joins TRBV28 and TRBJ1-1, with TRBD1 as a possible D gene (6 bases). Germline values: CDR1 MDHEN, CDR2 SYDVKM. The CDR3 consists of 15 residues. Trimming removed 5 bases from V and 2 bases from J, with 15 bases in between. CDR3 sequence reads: CASSNRDTGNTEAFF. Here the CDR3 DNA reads TGTGCCAGCAGTAACCGGGACACCGGTAACACTGAAGCTTTCTTT. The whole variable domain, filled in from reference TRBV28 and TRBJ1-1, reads DVKVTQSSRYLVKRTGEKVFLECVQDMDHENMFWYRQDPGLGLRLIYFSYDVKMKEKGDIPEGYSVSREKKERFSLILESASTNQTSMYLCASSNRDTGNTEAFFGQGTRLTVV.

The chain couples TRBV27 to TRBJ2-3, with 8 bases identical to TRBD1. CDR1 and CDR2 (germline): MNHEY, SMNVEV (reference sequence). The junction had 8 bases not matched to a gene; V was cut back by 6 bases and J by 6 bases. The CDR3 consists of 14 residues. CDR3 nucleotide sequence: TGTGCCAGCAGCCCGGACAGGGCTGAGGATACGCAGTATTTT. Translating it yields CASSPDRAEDTQYF.

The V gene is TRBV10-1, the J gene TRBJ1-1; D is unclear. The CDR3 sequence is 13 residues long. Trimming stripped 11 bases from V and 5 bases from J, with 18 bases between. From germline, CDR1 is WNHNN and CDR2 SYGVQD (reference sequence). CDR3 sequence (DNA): TGCGCCTCAGCGGCCCGGGGTAGGACTGAAGCTTTCTTT. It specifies CASAARGRTEAFF.

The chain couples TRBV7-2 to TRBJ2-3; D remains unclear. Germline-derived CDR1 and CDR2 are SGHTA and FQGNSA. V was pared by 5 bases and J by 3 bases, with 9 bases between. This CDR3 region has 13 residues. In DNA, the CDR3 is TGTGCCAGCAGCCGCAGAATGACAGATACGCAGTATTTT. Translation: CASSRRMTDTQYF. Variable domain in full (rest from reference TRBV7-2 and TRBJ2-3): GAGVSQSPSNKVTEKGKDVELRCDPISGHTALYWYRQSLGQGLEFLIYFQGNSAPDKSGLPSDRFSAERTGGSVSTLTIQRTQQEDSAVYLCASSRRMTDTQYFGPGTRLTVL.

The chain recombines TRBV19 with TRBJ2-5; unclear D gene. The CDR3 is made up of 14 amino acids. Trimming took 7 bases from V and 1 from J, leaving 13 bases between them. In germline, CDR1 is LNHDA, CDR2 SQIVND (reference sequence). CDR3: CASTPGAIQETQYF. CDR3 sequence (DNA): TGTGCCAGTACCCCCGGAGCGATCCAAGAGACCCAGTACTTC.

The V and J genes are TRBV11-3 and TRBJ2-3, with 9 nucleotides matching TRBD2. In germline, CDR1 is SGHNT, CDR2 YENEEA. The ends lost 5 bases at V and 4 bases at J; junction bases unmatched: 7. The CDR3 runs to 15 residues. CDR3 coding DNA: TGTGCCAGCAGCCCCCTGGCGGGAGGGCCAGATACGCAGTATTTT. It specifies CASSPLAGGPDTQYF.

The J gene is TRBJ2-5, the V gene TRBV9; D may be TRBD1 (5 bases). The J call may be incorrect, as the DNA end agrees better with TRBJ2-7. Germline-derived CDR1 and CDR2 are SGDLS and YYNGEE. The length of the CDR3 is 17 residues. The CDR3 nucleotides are TGTGCCAGCAGCGTCTCAAACCTCCCGACAGAGGCCTACGAGCAGTACTTC. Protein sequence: CASSVSNLPTEAYEQYF.

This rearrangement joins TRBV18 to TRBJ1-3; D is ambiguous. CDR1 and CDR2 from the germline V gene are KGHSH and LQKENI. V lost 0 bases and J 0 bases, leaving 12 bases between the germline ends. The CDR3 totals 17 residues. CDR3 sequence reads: CASSPPGHLHSGNTIYF. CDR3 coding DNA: TGTGCCAGCTCACCACCGGGCCACCTTCACTCTGGAAACACCATATATTTT.

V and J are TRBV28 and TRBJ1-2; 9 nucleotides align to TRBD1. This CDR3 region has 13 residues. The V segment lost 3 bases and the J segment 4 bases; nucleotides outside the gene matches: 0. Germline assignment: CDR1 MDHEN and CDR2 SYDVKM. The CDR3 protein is CASSLTGGYGYTF. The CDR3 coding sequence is TGTGCCAGCAGTTTGACAGGGGGCTATGGCTACACCTTC.

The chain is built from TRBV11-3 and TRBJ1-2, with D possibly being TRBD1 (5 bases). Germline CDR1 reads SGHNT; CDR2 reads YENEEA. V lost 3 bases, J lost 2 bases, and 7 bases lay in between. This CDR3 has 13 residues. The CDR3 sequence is CASSFPGNYGYTF. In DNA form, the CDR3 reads TGTGCCAGCAGCTTTCCAGGGAACTATGGCTACACCTTC.

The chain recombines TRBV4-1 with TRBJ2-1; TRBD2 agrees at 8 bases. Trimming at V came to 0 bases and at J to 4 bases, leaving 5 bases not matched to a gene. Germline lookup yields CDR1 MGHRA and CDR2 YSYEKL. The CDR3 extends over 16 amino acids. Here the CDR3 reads CASSQETSGRYNEQFF. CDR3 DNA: TGCGCCAGCAGCCAAGAAACGAGCGGGAGATACAATGAGCAGTTCTTC.

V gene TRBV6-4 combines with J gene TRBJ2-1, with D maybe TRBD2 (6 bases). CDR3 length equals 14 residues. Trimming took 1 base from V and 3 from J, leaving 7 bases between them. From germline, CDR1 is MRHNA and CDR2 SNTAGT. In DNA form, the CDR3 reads TGTGCCAGCAGTGACTATAGCGGCTACAATGAGCAGTTCTTC. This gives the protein CASSDYSGYNEQFF.

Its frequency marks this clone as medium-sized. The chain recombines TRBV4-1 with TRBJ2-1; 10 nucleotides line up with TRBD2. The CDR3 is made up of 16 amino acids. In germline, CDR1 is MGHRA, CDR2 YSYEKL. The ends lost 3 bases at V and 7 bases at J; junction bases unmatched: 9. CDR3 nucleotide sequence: TGCGCCAGCAGCCACCAAAGCGGGAGGGCCGGGAATGAGCAGTTCTTC. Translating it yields CASSHQSGRAGNEQFF.

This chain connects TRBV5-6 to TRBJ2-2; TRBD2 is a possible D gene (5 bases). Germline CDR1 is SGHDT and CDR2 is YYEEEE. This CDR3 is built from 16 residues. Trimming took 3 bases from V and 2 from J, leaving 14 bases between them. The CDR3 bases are TGTGCCAGCAGCTCAATTGGACTCGCAAACACCGGGGAGCTGTTTTTT. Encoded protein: CASSSIGLANTGELFF.

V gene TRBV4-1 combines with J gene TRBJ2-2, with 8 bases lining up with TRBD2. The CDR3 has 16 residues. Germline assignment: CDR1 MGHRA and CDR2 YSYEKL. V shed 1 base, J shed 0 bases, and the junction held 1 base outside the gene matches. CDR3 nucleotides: TGCGCCAGCAGCCAAGCCGGGAGGGCGAACACCGGGGAGCTGTTTTTT. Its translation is CASSQAGRANTGELFF.

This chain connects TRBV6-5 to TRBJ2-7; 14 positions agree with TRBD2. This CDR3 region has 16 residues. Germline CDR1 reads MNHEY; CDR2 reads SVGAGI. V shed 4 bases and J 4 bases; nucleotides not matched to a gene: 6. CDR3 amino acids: CASSWTGTSGRYEQYF. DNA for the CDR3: TGTGCCAGCAGTTGGACCGGGACTAGCGGGAGATACGAGCAGTACTTC.

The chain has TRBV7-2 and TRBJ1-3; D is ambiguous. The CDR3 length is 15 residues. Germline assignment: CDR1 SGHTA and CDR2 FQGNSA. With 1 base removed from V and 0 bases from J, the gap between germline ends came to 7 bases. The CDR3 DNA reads TGTGCCAGCAGCTTAGAAGACAACTCTGGAAACACCATATATTTT. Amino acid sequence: CASSLEDNSGNTIYF. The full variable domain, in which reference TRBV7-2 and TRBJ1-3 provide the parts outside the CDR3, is GAGVSQSPSNKVTEKGKDVELRCDPISGHTALYWYRQSLGQGLEFLIYFQGNSAPDKSGLPSDRFSAERTGGSVSTLTIQRTQQEDSAVYLCASSLEDNSGNTIYFGEGSWLTVV.

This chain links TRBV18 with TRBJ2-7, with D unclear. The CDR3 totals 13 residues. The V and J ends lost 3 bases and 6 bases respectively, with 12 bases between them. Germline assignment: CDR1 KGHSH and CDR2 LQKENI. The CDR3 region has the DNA TGTGCCAGCTCACCCAAGACTCTGGGCGAGCAGTACTTC. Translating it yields CASSPKTLGEQYF.

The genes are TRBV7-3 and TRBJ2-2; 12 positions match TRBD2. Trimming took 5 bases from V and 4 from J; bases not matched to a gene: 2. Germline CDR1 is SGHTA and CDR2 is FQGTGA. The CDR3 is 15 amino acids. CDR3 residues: CASSQGLAGTGELFF. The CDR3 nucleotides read TGTGCCAGCAGCCAGGGACTAGCGGGCACCGGGGAGCTGTTTTTT. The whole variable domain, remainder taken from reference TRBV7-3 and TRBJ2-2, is GAGVSQTPSNKVTEKGKYVELRCDPISGHTALYWYRQSLGQGPEFLIYFQGTGAADDSGLPNDRFFAVRPEGSVSTLKIQRTERGDSAVYLCASSQGLAGTGELFFGEGSRLTVL.

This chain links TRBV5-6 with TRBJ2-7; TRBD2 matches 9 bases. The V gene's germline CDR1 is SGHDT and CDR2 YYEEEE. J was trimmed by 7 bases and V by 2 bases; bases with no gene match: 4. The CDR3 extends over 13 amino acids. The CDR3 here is CASSFGTSQEQYF. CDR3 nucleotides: TGTGCCAGCAGCTTCGGGACTAGCCAGGAGCAGTACTTC.